This TCR delta chain was recorded in a study of gamma-delta T cells after stem cell transplantation. Worth noting for this clone: With a much larger clone just one base away, this may be a read error.

TCRdb re-called the RT-PCR reads using CATT. The sample lists roughly 1,500 delta-chain clones; approximately 9% were seen once. Material for sequencing was gamma-delta T cells. The receptor was derived from a human donor. It is not recorded whose cells these are; they may come from a transplant donor.

The CDR3 coding sequence is TGTGCCTGTGAAGTTGCTGGGCCAAAAAAAGGCACCGATGAACTCATCTTT. Encoded protein: CACEVAGPKKGTDELIF. This sequence joins TRDV2 and TRDJ1, with a tentative D call TRDD3 (5 bases). The germline gives CDR1 GEAIGNYY, CDR2 EKD. The CDR3 contains 17 residues.